This TCR beta chain was recorded in a study of tumor-infiltrating lymphocytes in primary liver carcinoma. Study-wide context: About 3.5 to 7.13 million productive TCRbeta reads were obtained from the samples, with similar numbers across tissue types.

TCR beta cDNA came from around 0.5 ug total RNA, primed with a constant-region primer. What produced the TCR beta libraries was three nested multiplex PCR rounds using slightly modified ARM-PCR. It was with TRBV1-TRBV30 forward primers and a C-beta reverse primer that the first two PCR rounds were run, at 10 cycles each. In TCRdb, the multiplex PCR reads were re-called with MiXCR into one record per CDR3 protein. This table has around 60,000 distinct CDR3 sequences, around 64% appearing once. Each 20-30 mg portion of unsorted bulk tissue served as the source for co-extraction of RNA and DNA. The patients presented with primary liver carcinoma, which was managed through surgical resection. Each tumor had five separate regions sampled. As for this clonotype: The target antigen is unknown. A single base separates this from a much larger clone, so it may be a read error. A read error is likely, as this CDR3 ends without the conserved phenylalanine or tryptophan.

The study's findings and limits: Tumor-adjacent and tumor-blood pairs displayed less overlap than did pairs of tumor regions.

From germline, CDR1 is SGHNT and CDR2 YENEEA. The CDR3 is 13 amino acids. Sequencing was carried out using liver tumor tissue from sampling region 4. Subset in this sample: tumor region T4, right-lateral pole. This receptor was identified in a man aged 35 to 55 with primary liver carcinoma and hepatitis B virus infection. The chain joins TRBV11-3 to TRBJ2-1, with D maybe TRBD2 (6 bases). The CDR3 DNA reads as TGTGCCGGCAGCTTAGATAGCGGTAATGAGCAGTTCTTA. This encodes CAGSLDSGNEQFL.